Below are 13 T cell receptor beta chains sequenced from a single sample in a study of T cell clusters in autoimmune cytopenias. Each sample's input was approximately 0.25 ug genomic DNA, about 38,000 genome equivalents. TRB was amplified by touch-down multiplex PCR, primer pools A and B combined. TCRdb derives one entry per CDR3 protein from the multiplex PCR reads, leaving out DNA. Its clone listing holds approximately 11,000 distinct CDR3 sequences. The same specimen was also included in a second study, on T cell repertoires in aging, cancer and after chemotherapy.

Sequencing was performed on peripheral blood. The source of these receptors is a human donor in good health.

This chain connects TRBV30 to TRBJ1-3; the D call from TCRdb, TRBD1, cannot be confirmed without DNA. Germline V lookup: CDR1 GTSNPN, CDR2 SVGIG (reference sequence). The CDR3 is 19 residues long. CDR3 loop: CAWGRDRVYGPSSGNTIYF.

The rearrangement uses TRBV30 and TRBJ2-7; TCRdb gives TRBD2 as the D gene, but with no DNA this cannot be confirmed. Germline V gene data show CDR1 as GTSNPN and CDR2 as SVGIG (reference sequence). This CDR3 has 14 amino acids. CDR3 sequence reads: CAWSVRQSRTEQYF.

CDR3 residues: CASSLARGSGEQYF. The chain uses TRBV5-4 and TRBJ2-7. Germline loops: CDR1 SGHNT, CDR2 YYREEE (reference sequence). CDR3 length: 14 residues.

The rearrangement links TRBV5-4 to TRBJ2-1; lacking DNA, the TRBD1 call made by TCRdb goes unchecked. From germline, CDR1 is SGHNT and CDR2 YYREEE (reference sequence). The CDR3 has 15 amino acids. CDR3 in amino acids: CASSRDRGLYNEQFF.

The chain links TRBV5-4 to TRBJ1-2; lacking DNA, the TRBD1 call made by TCRdb goes unchecked. Germline CDR1 and CDR2: SGHNT and YYREEE (reference sequence). The CDR3 sequence is 15 residues long. CDR3 sequence: CASSLAFDSPYGYTF.

This chain joins TRBV27 and TRBJ2-2; the D call from TCRdb, TRBD2, cannot be confirmed without DNA. Germline V CDR1 and CDR2: MNHEY, SMNVEV (reference sequence). CDR3 length: 16 amino acids. The CDR3 sequence: CASSLRTLENTGELFF.

The J gene is TRBJ2-2, the V gene TRBV15. Looked up from germline, CDR1 is LNHNV and CDR2 is YYDKDF (reference sequence). CDR3 length equals 16 residues. CDR3 region: CATSRPAGRNTGELFF.

The chain combines TRBV30 with TRBJ1-2. Germline CDR1 reads GTSNPN; CDR2 reads SVGIG (reference sequence). The length of the CDR3 is 14 residues. The CDR3 protein is CAWSVGVTGYGYTF.

The rearrangement joins TRBV6-5 to TRBJ2-7; TCRdb proposes TRBD1, but this gene call is untestable without DNA. Germline assignment: CDR1 MNHEY and CDR2 SVGAGI. The CDR3 length is 15 residues. CDR3 sequence: CASSSTGSFTYEQYF.

J is TRBJ2-2 and V is TRBV7-9; with no DNA, the TCRdb D assignment of TRBD1 cannot be verified. The CDR3 length is 16 residues. Germline CDR1 and CDR2: SEHNR and FQNEAQ (reference sequence). This chain's CDR3 is CARKIRDCRHTGELFF.

The CDR3 loop is CASSIPGGGGTGELFF. The genes are TRBV19 and TRBJ2-2. CDR1 and CDR2 from the germline V gene are LNHDA and SQIVND (reference sequence). This CDR3 has 16 residues.

The genes are TRBV6-5 and TRBJ2-5; the D call from TCRdb, TRBD2, cannot be confirmed without DNA. This CDR3 is built from 15 residues. The V gene's germline CDR1 is MNHEY and CDR2 SVGAGI. The CDR3 sequence: CASSPSSAGGETQYF.

The genes are TRBV5-6 and TRBJ1-2. The CDR3 runs 13 residues. Germline V gene sequence: CDR1 SGHDT, CDR2 YYEEEE. The CDR3 loop is CASSFDQADGYTF.